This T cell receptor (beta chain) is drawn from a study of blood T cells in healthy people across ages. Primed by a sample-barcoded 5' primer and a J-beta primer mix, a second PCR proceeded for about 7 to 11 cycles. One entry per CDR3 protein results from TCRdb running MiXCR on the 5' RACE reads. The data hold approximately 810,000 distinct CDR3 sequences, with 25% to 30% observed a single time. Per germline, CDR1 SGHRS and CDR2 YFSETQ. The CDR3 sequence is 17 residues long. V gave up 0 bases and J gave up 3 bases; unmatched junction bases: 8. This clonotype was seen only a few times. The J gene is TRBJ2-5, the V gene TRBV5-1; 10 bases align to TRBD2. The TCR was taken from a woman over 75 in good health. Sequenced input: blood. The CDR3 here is CASSLARTSGRKETQYF. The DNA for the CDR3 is TGCGCCAGCAGCTTGGCACGGACTAGCGGACGCAAAGAGACCCAGTACTTC.